Following are 6 T cell receptor beta chains from one sample sequenced in a study of cytomegalovirus exposure and HLA in healthy donors. PCR employed 60 Vbeta and 13 Jbeta primers. The data were produced by immunoSEQ multiplex PCR, yet TCRdb's version contains in-frame clones alone and is incomplete. The sample holds 150,000 to 200,000 clones; under 85% are singletons and the top ten take around 4.1%. The material sequenced was PBMCs. Source of these receptors: a man aged 45 to 65 in good health and CMV-seropositive.

The rearrangement links TRBV15 to TRBJ2-2; tentative D call: TRBD1 (6 bases). Germline values: CDR1 LNHNV, CDR2 YYDKDF (reference sequence). The CDR3 runs 16 residues. The ends were cut back, 4 bases at V and 1 base at J, with 13 bases in the middle. As DNA, the CDR3 is TGTGCCACCAGCACTGACAGGAAAGGGAACACCGGGGAGCTGTTTTTT. Translated: CATSTDRKGNTGELFF.

The chain carries TRBV27 and TRBJ1-5; D not resolved. This CDR3 is built from 14 residues. CDR1 and CDR2 from the germline V gene are MNHEY and SMNVEV (reference sequence). V was shortened by 5 bases and J by 4 bases, with 12 bases between the two germline ends. The DNA for the CDR3 is TGTGCCAGCAGTCTGACTGTCCAGAATCAGCCCCAGCATTTT. It yields the protein CASSLTVQNQPQHF.

The chain has TRBV27 and TRBJ2-3; TRBD1 aligns across 10 bases. V shed 3 bases and J 3 bases; nucleotides not matched to a gene: 6. The CDR3 runs 16 residues. Looked up from germline, CDR1 is MNHEY and CDR2 is SMNVEV (reference sequence). The CDR3 DNA reads as TGTGCCAGCAGTTTTGGGGTGGACAGGGGGACAGATACGCAGTATTTT. Translation: CASSFGVDRGTDTQYF.

This clone was detected only a few times. V and J are TRBV28 and TRBJ2-7, with D possibly being TRBD2 (5 bases). V was shortened by 3 bases and J by 9 bases, with 21 bases between the two germline ends. CDR3 size: 15 residues. Germline CDR1 MDHEN, CDR2 SYDVKM. This CDR3 reads CASSFLTTRMIGQYF. The CDR3 nucleotides read TGTGCCAGCAGTTTCCTGACTACCCGAATGATAGGGCAGTACTTC.

V is TRBV2 and J is TRBJ2-7; TRBD2 matches at 14 bases. Germline V gives CDR1 SNHLY, CDR2 FYNNEI. The CDR3 loop spans 19 amino acids. V lost 3 bases, J lost 2 bases, and 12 bases stayed unmatched. The CDR3 DNA is TGTGCCAGCAGTGATTTAAGACTAGCGGGGGGGACAACAACCTACGAGCAGTACTTC. Translation gives CASSDLRLAGGTTTYEQYF.

The chain employs TRBV5-4 and TRBJ1-1; 7 positions agree with TRBD1. J was trimmed by 0 bases and V by 1 base; bases with no gene match: 3. The germline V gene encodes CDR1 SGHNT and CDR2 YYREEE (reference sequence). This CDR3 region has 15 residues. For the CDR3, the DNA is TGTGCCAGCAGCTTGTCAGGACAGGTGAACACTGAAGCTTTCTTT. Translation gives CASSLSGQVNTEAFF.